This T cell receptor beta chain appears in the sequencing data of a study of beta chain features in type 1 diabetes. V shed 2 bases, J shed 6 bases, and the junction held 12 bases outside the gene matches. Germline CDR1 and CDR2: MNHEY and SVGAGI. CDR3 size: 16 residues. Expressed TCRB transcripts were sequenced because the entire RNA isolate underwent reverse transcription. Profiled with immunoSEQ multiplex PCR; TCRdb holds only in-frame clones, not every one. In the table there are 200,000 to 300,000 clones, about a tenth of which are singletons. General study points: The study found moderately but significantly shorter TCRB CDR3s in all four CD4+ subsets of Type 1 diabetes patients. Junctions at VDJ sites from type 1 diabetes patients had fewer insertions and more deletions.

Concerning this clone itself: Its cognate antigen is unknown.

The sequence was collected from a man aged 30 to 45 with type 1 diabetes. This chain links TRBV6-5 with TRBJ1-2; TRBD1 agrees at 7 bases. The sequenced sample consisted of naive CD4+ T cells from blood. CDR3 coding DNA: TGTGCCAGCAGTTACGCGATGGAGGGGGCGACTGATGGCTACACCTTC. As protein: CASSYAMEGATDGYTF.